This is a list of T cell receptor beta chains from one sample in a study of cytomegalovirus exposure and HLA in healthy donors. Sequenced by immunoSEQ multiplex PCR; TCRdb stores in-frame clones only, minus some. This sample has under 55,000 clones, with around 82% found just once. The sample taken for sequencing was PBMCs. These receptors were taken from a man aged 25 to 40 in good health and CMV-seropositive. Each CDR3 is given with its conserved first and last residue. A D gene is named only where the DNA matches it firmly. Clone size is not always given. Where it is, it says once, few, many or a class for expanded clones.

V	D	size	J	CDR3	DNA
TRBV4-1	TRBD1	NA	TRBJ1-5	CASSQEGTGFVGNQPQHF	TGCGCCAGCAGCCAAGAAGGGACAGGGTTTGTTGGCAATCAGCCCCAGCATTTT
TRBV21-1	NA	NA	TRBJ2-7	CASSKDAVGGRYEQYF	TGTGCCAGCAGCAAAGATGCGGTGGGAGGGAGATACGAGCAGTACTTC
TRBV29-1	TRBD1	NA	TRBJ2-7	CSVFGGDRASYEQYF	TGCAGCGTTTTTGGGGGGGACAGGGCATCCTACGAGCAGTACTTC
TRBV9	TRBD1	NA	TRBJ1-4	CASSVGQPNEKLFF	TGTGCCAGCAGCGTGGGACAGCCTAATGAAAAACTGTTTTTT
TRBV2	NA	NA	TRBJ1-4	CASSQGTEKLFF	TGTGCCAGCAGTCAGGGGACTGAAAAACTGTTTTTT
TRBV9	NA	NA	TRBJ2-3	CASSAGLLSTDTQYF	TGTGCCAGCAGCGCGGGACTCCTTAGCACAGATACGCAGTATTTT
TRBV7-9	TRBD1	NA	TRBJ2-7	CSCQGAGYEQYF	TGTTCCTGTCAGGGGGCGGGTTACGAGCAGTACTTC
TRBV5-4	NA	NA	TRBJ2-6	CASSAGQRSGANVLTF	TGTGCCAGCAGCGCAGGACAGCGCTCTGGGGCCAACGTCCTGACTTTC
TRBV5-1	TRBD1	few	TRBJ2-1	CASSFTDRAGYNEQFF	TGCGCCAGCAGCTTTACGGACAGGGCTGGTTACAATGAGCAGTTCTTC
TRBV9	TRBD1	NA	TRBJ2-7	CASSVGDSSEQYF	TGTGCCAGCAGCGTAGGGGACAGCTCAGAGCAGTACTTC
TRBV19	TRBD1	NA	TRBJ2-1	CASRWDSFSYNEQFF	TGTGCCAGTCGATGGGACAGCTTCTCCTACAATGAGCAGTTCTTC
TRBV5-1	TRBD2	NA	TRBJ2-7	CASSLAAGGPKEQYF	TGCGCCAGCAGCTTGGCGGCGGGGGGGCCAAAGGAGCAGTACTTC
TRBV7-2	NA	NA	TRBJ1-3	CASSLGTGGPGNTIYF	TGTGCCAGCAGCTTAGGCACTGGGGGCCCCGGAAACACCATATATTTT
TRBV7-9	NA	NA	TRBJ2-1	CASSSRVGAYNEQFF	TGTGCCAGCAGCTCACGGGTAGGGGCATACAATGAGCAGTTCTTC
TRBV6-1	NA	NA	TRBJ1-1	CASSDTGSTEAFF	TGTGCCAGCAGCGACACAGGGAGCACTGAAGCTTTCTTT
TRBV5-4	NA	NA	TRBJ2-3	CASHVGETDTQYF	TGTGCCAGCCATGTAGGGGAAACAGATACGCAGTATTTT
TRBV6-4	NA	NA	TRBJ1-6	CASSDSTNSPLHF	TGTGCCAGCAGTGACTCGACAAATTCACCCCTCCACTTT
TRBV10-2	TRBD2	NA	TRBJ2-3	CASSDRGLAGGRTDTQYF	TGCGCCAGCAGTGACAGGGGTCTAGCGGGGGGGCGCACAGATACGCAGTATTTT
TRBV6-1	NA	NA	TRBJ2-1	CASSEGQGNNPEQFF	TGTGCCAGCAGTGAAGGGCAGGGGAATAACCCTGAGCAGTTCTTC
TRBV2	NA	NA	TRBJ1-2	CARQPDNYGYTF	TGTGCCAGACAGCCAGATAACTATGGCTACACCTTC
TRBV11-2	TRBD1	once	TRBJ2-7	CASSLAHRRTGADEQYF	TGTGCCAGCAGCTTAGCCCACCGAAGGACAGGGGCGGACGAGCAGTACTTC
TRBV7-3	TRBD1	NA	TRBJ1-4	CASSLTGATNEKLFF	TGTGCCAGCAGCTTGACAGGGGCAACTAATGAAAAACTGTTTTTT
TRBV13	TRBD2	NA	TRBJ2-3	CASSSPSAGGLGTDTQYF	TGTGCCAGCAGCTCCCCAAGCGCGGGGGGGCTCGGCACAGATACGCAGTATTTT
TRBV4-1	NA	NA	TRBJ1-4	CASSLTEANEKLFF	TGCGCCAGCAGCCTGACAGAAGCTAATGAAAAACTGTTTTTT
TRBV2	TRBD1	few	TRBJ2-7	CASSERGQSYEQYF	TGTGCCAGCAGTGAAAGGGGACAGTCCTACGAGCAGTACTTC
TRBV6-5	NA	few	TRBJ2-3	CASSYSNRVLTDTQYF	TGTGCCAGCAGTTACTCGAACAGGGTTTTAACAGATACGCAGTATTTT
TRBV5-4	NA	NA	TRBJ2-1	CASSIGDRGEQFF	TGTGCCAGCAGTATCGGGGATCGCGGTGAGCAGTTCTTC
TRBV5-1	NA	NA	TRBJ2-7	CASRPTGIASYEQYF	TGCGCCAGCCGACCGACCGGGATCGCATCCTACGAGCAGTACTTC
TRBV5-6	TRBD1	NA	TRBJ2-5	CASSRTGGEETQYF	TGTGCCAGCAGCAGGACAGGGGGCGAAGAGACCCAGTACTTC
TRBV30	TRBD1	NA	TRBJ2-7	CAWSQTGGSYEQYF	TGTGCCTGGAGTCAGACAGGGGGCTCCTACGAGCAGTACTTC
TRBV9	NA	NA	TRBJ1-4	CASSVSTGDNEKLFF	TGTGCCAGCAGCGTATCGACAGGAGATAATGAAAAACTGTTTTTT
TRBV5-1	TRBD1	NA	TRBJ1-6	CASSLGPTGAQFNSPLHF	TGCGCCAGCAGCTTGGGCCCGACAGGGGCCCAATTTAATTCACCCCTCCACTTT
TRBV2	NA	NA	TRBJ1-5	CACSDTRHQPQHF	TGTGCCTGCTCGGACACCCGACATCAGCCCCAGCATTTT
TRBV7-3	NA	NA	TRBJ2-3	CASSFTSMDTQYF	TGTGCCAGCAGCTTTACTAGTATGGATACGCAGTATTTT
TRBV6-5	TRBD1	NA	TRBJ2-1	CASTRQGNEQFF	TGTGCCAGCACCCGACAGGGGAATGAGCAGTTCTTC
TRBV27	TRBD1	NA	TRBJ2-4	CASSSSPVGTGGTYGPIQYF	TGTGCCAGCAGTTCTTCCCCCGTGGGGACAGGGGGAACATATGGGCCCATTCAGTACTTC
TRBV6-5	TRBD1	NA	TRBJ2-5	CASTEQGAGETQYF	TGTGCCAGCACCGAACAGGGGGCTGGAGAGACCCAGTACTTC
TRBV5-1	TRBD1	NA	TRBJ1-1	CASSLGGLGTEAFF	TGCGCCAGCAGCTTAGGGGGCCTCGGGACTGAAGCTTTCTTT
TRBV18	TRBD1	NA	TRBJ1-4	CASSPPGQGYEKLFF	TGTGCCAGCTCACCACCGGGACAGGGATATGAAAAACTGTTTTTT
TRBV11-2	TRBD1	NA	TRBJ1-2	CASSSQGTGGYTF	TGTGCCAGCAGCTCACAGGGGACGGGGGGCTACACCTTC